The clone carrying this T cell receptor beta chain was recorded many times. The data originate from a study of neurological immune-mediated disorders. Germline CDR1 is MNHEY and CDR2 is SVGAGI. The CDR3 spans 13 residues. Trimming stripped 6 bases from V and 4 bases from J, with 12 bases between. TCRdb fed the 5' RACE reads into MiXCR, producing one record per CDR3 protein. This sample has approximately 46,000 distinct CDR3 sequences, with about a tenth found just once. The chain combines TRBV6-5 with TRBJ2-5; D unclear. Sequencing was performed on PBMCs. This TCR was recovered from a man between 65 and 80 years old with HTLV-1-associated myelopathy (HAM/TSP). The CDR3 nucleotides are TGTGCCAGCAGAACCGAATTTCTAGAGACCCAGTACTTC. Translation: CASRTEFLETQYF.